This T cell receptor beta chain was recovered during a study of T cells in narcolepsy. The J segment lost 4 bases and the V segment lost 6 bases, leaving 4 bases of the junction unmatched. CDR1 is MDHEN, CDR2 SYDVKM, per germline. This CDR3 has 14 residues. The protocol was immunoSEQ multiplex PCR, while the TCRdb copy is restricted to in-frame clones and leaves out a portion. The sample lists about 35,000 clones, 65% to 85% seen once, with approximately 1% in the top ten. The sequenced sample was memory (CD45RA-) CD4+ T cells from blood. The receptor was derived from a human donor in good health. V is TRBV28 and J is TRBJ2-3; 10 bases are a match to TRBD2. The CDR3 DNA reads TGTGCCAGCAGATTCAGCGGGAGGGCAGATACGCAGTATTTT. The encoded protein is CASRFSGRADTQYF.